This TCR beta chain was recovered during a study of blood T cell repertoires in COVID-19. Clones were read by immunoSEQ multiplex PCR, and TCRdb kept only the in-frame ones, dropping some. The sample includes roughly 320,000 clones, around 87% of them seen just once. Germline V lookup: CDR1 SGDLS, CDR2 YYNGEE. Trimming at V came to 0 bases and at J to 4 bases, leaving 4 bases not matched to a gene. The CDR3 runs to 15 residues. The sample comprised peripheral blood. The clonotype originates from a man in his 70s with acute or convalescent COVID-19. The chain carries TRBV9 and TRBJ1-5; TRBD1 matches 7 bases. The CDR3 sequence: CASSVGQGQNQPQHF. The CDR3 DNA sequence: TGTGCCAGCAGCGTAGGACAGGGACAAAATCAGCCCCAGCATTTT.